A single sample gave rise to the 5 T cell receptor beta chains below, sequenced in a study of T cell responses to AZD1222 COVID-19 vaccine. Profiled with immunoSEQ multiplex PCR; TCRdb holds only in-frame clones, not every one. The sample includes about 97,000 clones, about 88% of them seen just once. The sample here was peripheral blood, taken on day 0 of AZD1222 vaccination. These receptors were obtained from an adult in good health.

This chain joins TRBV5-1 and TRBJ2-1, with D uncertain. CDR1 SGHRS and CDR2 YFSETQ come from the germline V gene. Trimming took off 2 bases at V and 8 bases at J, with 8 bases between the two ends. This CDR3 is built from 12 residues. The CDR3 region has the DNA TGCGCCAGCAGCTTACCACCGGATGAGCAGTTCTTC. This codes for CASSLPPDEQFF. Complete variable domain (other parts from reference TRBV5-1 and TRBJ2-1): KAGVTQTPRYLIKTRGQQVTLSCSPISGHRSVSWYQQTPGQGLQFLFEYFSETQRNKGNFPGRFSGRQFSNSRSEMNVSTLELGDSALYLCASSLPPDEQFFGPGTRLTVL.

The genes are TRBV7-2 and TRBJ1-5; D call uncertain. The CDR3 loop spans 14 amino acids. The V gene lost 3 bases and the J gene lost 4 bases, with 10 bases spanning the gap. CDR1 is SGHTA, CDR2 FQGNSA, per germline. The CDR3 nucleotides read TGTGCCAGCAGCTTCGGTTTGAGAAATCAGCCCCAGCATTTT. It yields the protein CASSFGLRNQPQHF.

V is TRBV13 and J is TRBJ1-2; 8 positions match TRBD1. Per germline, CDR1 PRHDT and CDR2 FYEKMQ (reference sequence). After removal of 5 bases from V and 8 bases from J, the junction contained 13 bases not matched to a gene. The CDR3 loop spans 15 amino acids. CDR3 coding DNA: TGTGCCAGCAGCACAACGCCTCAGGGGGCGGGGGGCTACACCTTC. Its protein product is CASSTTPQGAGGYTF.

The chain couples TRBV28 to TRBJ1-6; D remains ambiguous. The germline CDR1 and CDR2 sequences are MDHEN and SYDVKM. Trimming took off 8 bases at V and 0 bases at J, with 14 bases between the two ends. This CDR3 has 16 amino acids. The CDR3 reads CASLKGGYSYNSPLHF. The CDR3 DNA sequence: TGTGCCAGCTTAAAGGGCGGTTACTCCTATAATTCACCCCTCCACTTT.

The V and J genes are TRBV28 and TRBJ2-2; maybe TRBD1 (5 bases). This CDR3 spans 17 amino acids. Germline V gives CDR1 MDHEN, CDR2 SYDVKM. Trimming took off 3 bases at V and 5 bases at J, with 19 bases between the two ends. The CDR3 DNA sequence: TGTGCCAGCAGTTTTTTTCATGTGGGGCGCTTAACCGGGGAGCTGTTTTTT. It encodes CASSFFHVGRLTGELFF.